This T cell receptor beta chain came from a study of shared clonotypes between healthy human individuals. For each subset, genomic DNA was distributed in equal portions over several immunoSEQ plates. Produced via immunoSEQ multiplex PCR; TCRdb's table is partial and in-frame only. The sample consists of some 470,000 clones, about three quarters of them appearing once. Details on this clone: Sequence at one end of the junction differs from germline and may be a read error.

Per the germline V gene, CDR1 is MNHNS and CDR2 is SASEGT. The CDR3 totals 12 residues. Donors were healthy HIV-negative adults without recent acute infections or vaccinations. Within Nashville, Tennessee resided all donors, each a Caucasian adult. This receptor was taken from a woman between 40 and 50 years old in good health. Some clones in this sample may be carry-over from other donors' samples. Sample: PBMCs. J is TRBJ2-2 and V is TRBV6-1, with D perhaps matching TRBD1 (6 bases). The CDR3 region is CACRGATGELFF. The CDR3 DNA sequence: TGTGCCTGCAGGGGAGCCACCGGGGAGCTGTTTTTT.